The subject of this entry is one T cell receptor (beta chain). TCRdb redid the calling of the reads with MiXCR, one entry per CDR3 protein. Of some 160,000 distinct CDR3 sequences listed, more than 15% were seen once; the top ten hold around a sixth. The sample belongs to a study of T cell repertoires in cytomegalovirus infection. The germline gives CDR1 MNHEY, CDR2 SVGEGT. The ends lost 5 bases at V and 8 bases at J; junction bases unmatched: 8. The CDR3 runs to 15 residues. The genes are TRBV6-2 or TRBV6-3 and TRBJ1-5; 11 positions match TRBD1. The sequencing input was CD8+ T cells from PBMCs. The receptor's source is a human donor in good health (CMV status not recorded). Some clones in this sample may be carry-over from other donors' samples. CDR3 amino acids: CASSRDRGVEEPQHF. CDR3 nucleotide sequence: TGTGCCAGCAGTAGGGACAGGGGGGTCGAGGAGCCCCAGCATTTT.